The 25 T cell receptor beta chains given below trace back to one sample, sequenced in a study of shared clonotypes between healthy human individuals. The repertoire was sequenced with immunoSEQ multiplex PCR; TCRdb's copy has only in-frame clones and lacks some. The sample holds 2 million to 2.5 million clones, around 95% seen once. Source material: naive CD4+ T cells sorted from blood. Subset given: CD45RA+ positively selected. The receptors were gathered from a man between 18 and 35 years old in good health.

The gene calls are TRBV4-1 and TRBJ2-1, with TRBD1 matching 9 bases. This CDR3 has 16 amino acids. The ends lost 0 bases at V and 9 bases at J; junction bases unmatched: 9. Germline CDR1 MGHRA, CDR2 YSYEKL. The CDR3 region has the DNA TGCGCCAGCAGCCAAGATGGGGGACAGGGTGGTAGTGAGCAGTTCTTC. Translation: CASSQDGGQGGSEQFF.

The chain has TRBV5-4 and TRBJ2-3, with 11 bases matching TRBD2. CDR1 and CDR2 (germline): SGHNT, YYREEE (reference sequence). J gave up 4 bases and V 4 bases, and 8 bases lay outside the gene matches. This CDR3 comprises 16 residues. The DNA for the CDR3 is TGTGCCAGCAGCCGCACTAGCGGGAGTTTAGCAGATACGCAGTATTTT. Translated: CASSRTSGSLADTQYF.

The chain recombines TRBV6-6 with TRBJ1-1; 7 bases agree with TRBD1. Germline lookup yields CDR1 MNHNY and CDR2 SVGAGI (reference sequence). CDR3 size: 13 residues. V shed 6 bases and J 2 bases; nucleotides not matched to a gene: 3. The CDR3 sequence is CASRDRYNTEAFF. The CDR3 DNA is TGTGCCAGCAGGGACAGGTATAACACTGAAGCTTTCTTT.

This chain joins TRBV19 and TRBJ1-6, with TRBD1 matching 10 bases. CDR1 LNHDA and CDR2 SQIVND come from the germline V gene (reference sequence). V lost 3 bases and J lost 6; bases outside the gene matches: 2. The CDR3 is 15 amino acids. The CDR3 DNA reads as TGTGCCAGTAGTATGGGGACAGGGGTTAATTCACCCCTCCACTTT. It is translated as CASSMGTGVNSPLHF. Full variable domain (outside the CDR3, taken from reference TRBV19 and TRBJ1-6): DGGITQSPKYLFRKEGQNVTLSCEQNLNHDAMYWYRQDPGQGLRLIYYSQIVNDFQKGDIAEGYSVSREKKESFPLTVTSAQKNPTAFYLCASSMGTGVNSPLHFGNGTRLTVT.

This clone was recorded only once. The chain employs TRBV28 and TRBJ2-1, with 10 bases that match TRBD2. The CDR3 extends over 16 amino acids. Germline loops: CDR1 MDHEN, CDR2 SYDVKM. Trimming cost V 5 bases and J 9 bases; bases outside gene matches: 13. For the CDR3, the DNA is TGTGCCAGCAGTGAAGGGAGCGGGAGGGCCCTCGGTGAGCAGTTCTTC. Amino acid sequence: CASSEGSGRALGEQFF.

J is TRBJ1-1 and V is TRBV7-8; weak D call: TRBD1 (6 bases). Trimming cost V 4 bases and J 5 bases, with 11 bases left between them. This CDR3 has 13 residues. The V gene's germline CDR1 is SGHVS and CDR2 FQNEAQ. The CDR3 spells CASSSQGQTEAFF. DNA for the CDR3: TGTGCCAGCAGCTCACAGGGTCAGACTGAAGCTTTCTTT.

The V call is TRBV2, the J call TRBJ2-7; 13 nucleotides line up with TRBD2. V trimming: 5 bases; J trimming: 3 bases; junction bases outside the gene matches: 4. The germline V gene encodes CDR1 SNHLY and CDR2 FYNNEI. The CDR3 spans 15 residues. The CDR3 nucleotides read TGTGCCAGCAGTATGGGACTAGCGGGGAACTACGAGCAGTACTTC. Protein sequence: CASSMGLAGNYEQYF.

V is TRBV28 and J is TRBJ1-1; no clear D. The V gene lost 6 bases and the J gene lost 7 bases, with 21 bases spanning the gap. Germline V lookup: CDR1 MDHEN, CDR2 SYDVKM. The CDR3 has 15 residues. CDR3 residues: CASSSPRADDLEAFF. In DNA form, the CDR3 reads TGTGCCAGCAGCTCCCCTCGGGCCGATGACCTTGAAGCTTTCTTT.

Comments on this clone: Other DNA sequences from this sample encode an identical CDR3 as well. The chain couples TRBV30 to TRBJ1-1; D remains ambiguous. The CDR3 spans 11 residues. Germline loops: CDR1 GTSNPN, CDR2 SVGIG (reference sequence). V was shortened by 4 bases and J by 1 base, with 4 bases between the two germline ends. CDR3: CAWKQNTEAFF. The CDR3 DNA sequence: TGTGCCTGGAAGCAGAACACTGAAGCTTTCTTT.

A word on this clone: Germline and junction disagree at one end, which may indicate a read error. V and J are TRBV6-5 and TRBJ1-5; D gene unclear. Germline CDR1 MNHEY, CDR2 SVGAGI. CDR3 length equals 12 residues. The DNA for the CDR3 is TGTGCCAGCAGTAACTCCTGGCAGCCCCAGCATTTT. Amino acids: CASSNSWQPQHF.

This chain joins TRBV10-2 and TRBJ1-4; 7 bases agree with TRBD1. The CDR3 consists of 13 residues. After removal of 6 bases from V and 5 bases from J, the junction contained 3 bases not matched to a gene. Germline assignment: CDR1 WSHSY and CDR2 SAAADI. The CDR3 bases are TGCGCCAGCAGATCGGGACAGAATGAAAAACTGTTTTTT. Encoded protein: CASRSGQNEKLFF.

The chain has TRBV5-4 and TRBJ2-3, with a possible D match to TRBD2 (6 bases). Germline V gives CDR1 SGHNT, CDR2 YYREEE (reference sequence). V was trimmed by 0 bases and J by 1 base, leaving 9 bases between them. The CDR3 is 15 amino acids. CDR3 loop: CASSLAASGTDTQYF. CDR3 in DNA: TGTGCCAGCAGCTTGGCGGCTAGCGGCACAGATACGCAGTATTTT.

The chain recombines TRBV5-1 with TRBJ2-7, with a possible D match to TRBD1 (5 bases). CDR3 length equals 14 residues. Germline CDR1 is SGHRS and CDR2 is YFSETQ. Deletions cut 2 bases from V and 5 bases from J, with 14 bases between. The CDR3 here is CASSFGREGHEQYF. CDR3 sequence (DNA): TGCGCCAGCAGCTTTGGCAGGGAAGGTCACGAGCAGTACTTC.

The CDR3 bases are TGTGCCAGCAGCTTAGCTCTTGCACGGGAAAAACTGTTTTTT. This encodes CASSLALAREKLFF. This sequence joins TRBV7-9 and TRBJ1-4, with D uncertain. The CDR3 has 14 residues. Trimming took off 0 bases at V and 8 bases at J, with 10 bases between the two ends. Germline V gene sequence: CDR1 SEHNR, CDR2 FQNEAQ (reference sequence).

The CDR3 sequence: CASSLNLGTGVQETQYF. The CDR3 nucleotides are TGTGCCAGCAGTTTAAATCTAGGGACAGGGGTACAAGAGACCCAGTACTTC. The chain links TRBV28 to TRBJ2-5; TRBD1 matches 10 bases. The CDR3 extends over 17 amino acids. V was pared by 2 bases and J by 2 bases, with 8 bases of the junction left unmatched. Per germline, CDR1 MDHEN and CDR2 SYDVKM.

The J gene is TRBJ1-6, the V gene TRBV30, with D unclear. Germline V lookup: CDR1 GTSNPN, CDR2 SVGIG (reference sequence). With 1 base removed from V and 13 bases from J, the gap between germline ends came to 14 bases. The CDR3 length is 13 residues. The CDR3 DNA reads TGTGCCTGGAGTGAGGTTGAGACCGACCCCCTCCACTTT. Translating it yields CAWSEVETDPLHF. Full variable domain (rest looked up from reference TRBV30 and TRBJ1-6): SQTIHQWPATLVQPVGSPLSLECTVEGTSNPNLYWYRQAAGRGLQLLFYSVGIGQISSEVPQNLSASRPQDRQFILSSKKLLLSDSGFYLCAWSEVETDPLHFGNGTRLTVT.

This clone is a singleton in its sample. The chain couples TRBV15 to TRBJ2-2, with 9 bases that match TRBD1. CDR1 is LNHNV, CDR2 YYDKDF, per germline (reference sequence). The CDR3 covers 16 residues. V lost 1 base, J lost 8 bases, and 8 bases stayed unmatched. The CDR3 reads CATSRVGTGNSGELFF. For the CDR3, the DNA is TGTGCCACCAGCAGAGTGGGGACAGGGAACTCTGGGGAGCTGTTTTTT.

The V call is TRBV6-5, the J call TRBJ2-7; D call uncertain. CDR1 and CDR2 (germline): MNHEY, SVGAGI. CDR3 length: 12 residues. V was shortened by 9 bases and J by 0 bases, with 9 bases between the two germline ends. The CDR3 loop reads CASARSSYEQYF. The DNA for the CDR3 is TGTGCCAGTGCCCGGAGCTCCTACGAGCAGTACTTC.

This clone was seen only once. The rearrangement links TRBV28 to TRBJ2-3; 7 bases match TRBD1. The V segment lost 6 bases and the J segment 3 bases; nucleotides outside the gene matches: 12. The germline gives CDR1 MDHEN, CDR2 SYDVKM. The CDR3 sequence is 16 residues long. The CDR3 region has the DNA TGTGCCAGCAGCACTACAGGGGTTTTTGGAACAGATACGCAGTATTTT. This translates into CASSTTGVFGTDTQYF.

The chain combines TRBV7-8 with TRBJ2-7, with 11 positions matching TRBD2. V was pared by 5 bases and J by 0 bases, with 3 bases of the junction left unmatched. There are 15 residues in the CDR3. Germline V gene data show CDR1 as SGHVS and CDR2 as FQNEAQ. CDR3 protein: CASSTTSGASYEQYF. CDR3 coding DNA: TGTGCCAGCAGCACGACTAGCGGGGCCTCCTACGAGCAGTACTTC.

This chain connects TRBV10-3 to TRBJ1-1; TRBD1 is a possible D gene (6 bases). The CDR3 spans 13 residues. V was cut by 6 bases and J by 5 bases, with 13 bases left in between. The germline V gene encodes CDR1 ENHRY and CDR2 SYGVKD. CDR3: CAISKGDWTEAFF. Written as DNA, the CDR3 is TGTGCCATCAGCAAGGGGGATTGGACTGAAGCTTTCTTT.

Notes on this clone: The same CDR3 is also encoded by other DNA sequences in this sample. The CDR3 coding sequence is TGCGCCAGCAGCTTGGGGGCGGGGAGCAATCAGCCCCAGCATTTT. Translation gives CASSLGAGSNQPQHF. The gene calls are TRBV5-1 and TRBJ1-5; D gene uncertain. Germline-derived CDR1 and CDR2 are SGHRS and YFSETQ. This CDR3 comprises 15 residues. Trimming pared 0 bases from V and 1 base from J, leaving 8 bases between.

The V gene is TRBV27, the J gene TRBJ2-7; 7 bases agree with TRBD1. V trimming: 6 bases; J trimming: 4 bases; junction bases outside the gene matches: 12. The length of the CDR3 is 15 residues. Looked up from germline, CDR1 is MNHEY and CDR2 is SMNVEV (reference sequence). The CDR3, as DNA: TGTGCCAGCAGCCCGGACAGGATTACACCTTACGAGCAGTACTTC. It translates to CASSPDRITPYEQYF.

This clone was seen a few times. The sample carries other DNA sequences with the same CDR3. J is TRBJ2-2 and V is TRBV7-2; D is perhaps TRBD2 (5 bases). This CDR3 is 15 amino acids long. Trimming removed 2 bases from V and 3 bases from J, with 10 bases in between. Germline V gene sequence: CDR1 SGHTA, CDR2 FQGNSA. The CDR3 spells CASSLSGLDTGELFF. Written as DNA, the CDR3 is TGTGCCAGCAGCTTAAGCGGACTGGACACCGGGGAGCTGTTTTTT.

The chain has TRBV6-1 and TRBJ1-1; 8 bases match TRBD1. V lost 5 bases and J lost 4; bases outside the gene matches: 3. Germline CDR1 and CDR2: MNHNS and SASEGT. There are 13 residues in the CDR3. The CDR3 reads CASSPDRGTEAFF. The CDR3 coding sequence is TGTGCCAGCAGTCCTGACAGGGGCACTGAAGCTTTCTTT.